The clone carrying this T cell receptor beta chain has just a few counts. As yet, its antigen is unknown. Using a J-beta primer mix together with a sample-barcoded 5' primer, a second PCR was run for about 7 to 12 cycles. TCRdb independently ran MiXCR on the 5' RACE reads; one entry per CDR3 protein. The data contain 1.5 million to 2 million distinct CDR3 sequences, around 50% of them singletons. This sample is part of a study of blood T cells in healthy people across ages. Study background: T cells yielded about one barcoded beta molecule per two cells through template switching. Study-wide results and caveats: Aged donors had fewer naive CD4+ cells and lower diversity than long-lived donors. Diversity of TCR beta correlated strongly with naive T cell percentage.

Isolated per sample were at least 7 million PBMCs. Sequencing was carried out using blood. The sequence was collected from a woman in her thirties or forties in good health.

The CDR3 DNA reads TGCAGCGCCCAGCGGGGGAACCTTCAAGAGACCCAGTACTTC. Translating gives CSAQRGNLQETQYF. This chain joins TRBV29-1 and TRBJ2-5, with TRBD2 matching over 8 bases. The CDR3 has 14 amino acids. V gave up 7 bases and J gave up 2 bases; unmatched junction bases: 9. Germline-derived CDR1 and CDR2 are SQVTM and ANQGSEA.